One and the same sample provided the 6 T cell receptor beta chains below, sequenced in a study of human T cells and chemical hapten exposure. Time point indicated: patch test 3, about 24 weeks after DPC sensitization. Noted treatment: therapeutic diphenylcyclopropenone sensitization with weekly scalp DPC. TCRdb re-called the RACE reads with MiXCR, one entry per CDR3 protein. The sample lists some 90,000 distinct CDR3 sequences; about a tenth were seen once. Sequenced here: whole blood, sampled in connection with sensitization to the hapten diphenylcyclopropenone (DPC). The receptors come from a woman aged 25-40 years with alopecia areata. Some clones in this sample may be carry-over from other donors' samples.

This clonotype has only a few counts. The chain has TRBV12-3 or TRBV12-4 and TRBJ1-5; perhaps TRBD1 as D (6 bases). Trimming took 5 bases from V and 0 from J, leaving 23 bases between them. The CDR3 sequence is 19 residues long. CDR3 protein: CASSQNGWTAHNSNQPQHF. The CDR3 region has the DNA TGTGCCAGCAGTCAAAACGGATGGACAGCGCACAATAGCAATCAGCCCCAGCATTTT.

This clonotype was observed once. This could be a read error, since a much larger clone is one nucleotide away. The chain joins TRBV18 to TRBJ2-5, with 7 positions matching TRBD2. From germline, CDR1 is KGHSH and CDR2 LQKENI. The CDR3 is made up of 15 amino acids. With 0 bases clipped from V and 4 bases from J, the junction kept 5 bases outside the gene matches. In DNA form, the CDR3 reads TGTGCCAGCTCACCACCCGGGGGGTACCGAGAGACCCAGTACTTC. Its translation is CASSPPGGYRETQYF.

This clonotype has a count of ten or more. The chain uses TRBV20-1 and TRBJ1-5; 9 nucleotides align to TRBD1. CDR3 length: 13 amino acids. The V segment lost 3 bases and the J segment 7 bases; nucleotides outside the gene matches: 4. The V gene's germline CDR1 is DFQATT and CDR2 SNEGSKA (reference sequence). The CDR3 is CSARGQGDQPQHF. The CDR3 nucleotides are TGCAGTGCTAGGGGACAGGGAGACCAGCCCCAGCATTTT.

This clonotype has ten or more counts. This chain joins TRBV18 and TRBJ1-2, with D possibly matching TRBD1 (6 bases). Per germline, CDR1 KGHSH and CDR2 LQKENI. The CDR3 is 14 amino acids. V was shortened by 3 bases and J by 4 bases, with 12 bases between the two germline ends. The CDR3 coding sequence is TGTGCCAGCTCACCGGGACATCCCCTCTATGGCTACACCTTC. Its translation is CASSPGHPLYGYTF. The complete variable domain, with remaining parts taken from reference TRBV18 and TRBJ1-2, reads NAGVMQNPRHLVRRRGQEARLRCSPMKGHSHVYWYRQLPEEGLKFMVYLQKENIIDESGMPKERFSAEFPKEGPSILRIQQVVRGDSAAYFCASSPGHPLYGYTFGSGTRLTVV.

V is TRBV28 and J is TRBJ2-3; 8 bases match TRBD1. Germline CDR1 reads MDHEN; CDR2 reads SYDVKM. The CDR3 is 16 residues long. The V and J ends lost 7 bases and 0 bases, in that order; junction bases with no gene match: 9. The CDR3 reads CASMDRAITSTDTQYF. CDR3 sequence (DNA): TGTGCCAGCATGGACAGGGCGATTACTAGCACAGATACGCAGTATTTT.

This clonotype has at least ten counts. The rearrangement joins TRBV10-3 to TRBJ1-2; D not resolved. The CDR3 runs to 13 residues. Germline lookup yields CDR1 ENHRY and CDR2 SYGVKD. V gave up 5 bases and J gave up 4 bases, with 11 bases separating them. CDR3 protein: CAISFDGLYGYTF. CDR3 in DNA: TGTGCCATCAGTTTCGACGGCCTCTATGGCTACACCTTC.